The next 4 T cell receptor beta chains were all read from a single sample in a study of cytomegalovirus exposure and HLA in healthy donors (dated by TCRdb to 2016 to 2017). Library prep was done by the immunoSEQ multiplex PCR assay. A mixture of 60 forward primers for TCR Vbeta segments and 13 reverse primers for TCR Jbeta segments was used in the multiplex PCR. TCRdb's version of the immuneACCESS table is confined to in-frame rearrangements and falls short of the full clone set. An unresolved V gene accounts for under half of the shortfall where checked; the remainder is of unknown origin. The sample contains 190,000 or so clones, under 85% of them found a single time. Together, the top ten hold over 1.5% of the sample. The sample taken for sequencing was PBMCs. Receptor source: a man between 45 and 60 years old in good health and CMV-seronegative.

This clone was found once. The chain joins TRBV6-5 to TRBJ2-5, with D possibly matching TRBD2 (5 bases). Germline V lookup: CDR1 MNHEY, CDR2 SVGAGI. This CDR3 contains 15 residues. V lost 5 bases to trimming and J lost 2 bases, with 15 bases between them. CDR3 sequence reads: CASSGALGKQETQYF. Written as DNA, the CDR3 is TGTGCCAGCAGTGGTGCACTAGGGAAGCAAGAGACCCAGTACTTC.

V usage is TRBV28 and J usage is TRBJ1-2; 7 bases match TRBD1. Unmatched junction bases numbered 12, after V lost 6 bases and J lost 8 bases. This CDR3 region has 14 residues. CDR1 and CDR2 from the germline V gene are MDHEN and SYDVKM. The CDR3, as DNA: TGTGCCAGCAGCACGGGGACAGCAGGACGGGGCTACACCTTC. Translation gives CASSTGTAGRGYTF.

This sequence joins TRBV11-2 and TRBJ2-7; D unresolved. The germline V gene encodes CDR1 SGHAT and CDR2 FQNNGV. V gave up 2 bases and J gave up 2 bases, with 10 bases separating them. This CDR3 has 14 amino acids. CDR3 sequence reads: CASSLSAAAYEQYF. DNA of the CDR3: TGTGCCAGCAGCTTATCGGCGGCGGCCTACGAGCAGTACTTC.

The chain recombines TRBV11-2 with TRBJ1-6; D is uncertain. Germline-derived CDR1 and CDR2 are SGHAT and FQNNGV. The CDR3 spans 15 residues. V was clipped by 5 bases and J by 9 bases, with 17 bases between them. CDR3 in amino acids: CASSPHQASGSPLHF. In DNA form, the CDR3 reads TGTGCCAGCAGCCCCCACCAAGCCAGCGGTTCACCCCTCCACTTT.